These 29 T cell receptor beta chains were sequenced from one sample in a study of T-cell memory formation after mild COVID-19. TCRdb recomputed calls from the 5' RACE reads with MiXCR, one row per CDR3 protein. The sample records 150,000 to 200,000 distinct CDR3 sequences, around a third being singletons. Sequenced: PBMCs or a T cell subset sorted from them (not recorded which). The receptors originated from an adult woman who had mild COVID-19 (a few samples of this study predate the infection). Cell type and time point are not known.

CDR3 nucleotides: TGTGCCAGCAGTGAATTAGGCGGAACTGAAGCTTTCTTT. Its protein product is CASSELGGTEAFF. This chain links TRBV25-1 with TRBJ1-1; the D is unclear. The CDR3 totals 13 residues. Trimming stripped 1 base from V and 5 bases from J, with 8 bases between. The germline CDR1 and CDR2 sequences are MGHDK and SYGVNS.

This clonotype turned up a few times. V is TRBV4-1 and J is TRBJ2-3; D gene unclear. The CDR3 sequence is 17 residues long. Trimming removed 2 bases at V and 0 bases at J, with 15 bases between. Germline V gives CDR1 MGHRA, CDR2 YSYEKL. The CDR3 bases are TGCGCCAGCAGCCAAAGGCGGTGGGGTGCTAGCACAGATACGCAGTATTTT. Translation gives CASSQRRWGASTDTQYF.

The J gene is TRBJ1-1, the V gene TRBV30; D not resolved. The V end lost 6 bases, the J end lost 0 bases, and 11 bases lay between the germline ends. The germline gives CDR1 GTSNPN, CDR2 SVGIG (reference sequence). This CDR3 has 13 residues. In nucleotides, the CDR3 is TGTGCCTGTTCCTCGACCGTGAACACTGAAGCTTTCTTT. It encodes CACSSTVNTEAFF. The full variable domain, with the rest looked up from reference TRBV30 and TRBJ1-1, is SQTIHQWPATLVQPVGSPLSLECTVEGTSNPNLYWYRQAAGRGLQLLFYSVGIGQISSEVPQNLSASRPQDRQFILSSKKLLLSDSGFYLCACSSTVNTEAFFGQGTRLTVV.

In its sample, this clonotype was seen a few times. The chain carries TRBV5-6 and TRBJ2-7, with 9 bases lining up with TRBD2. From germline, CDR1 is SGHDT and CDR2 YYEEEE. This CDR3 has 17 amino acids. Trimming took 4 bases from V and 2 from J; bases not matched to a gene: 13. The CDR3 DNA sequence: TGTGCCAGCAGCCCGGTCTATAGCGGGAGCGGTACCTACGAGCAGTACTTC. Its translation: CASSPVYSGSGTYEQYF.

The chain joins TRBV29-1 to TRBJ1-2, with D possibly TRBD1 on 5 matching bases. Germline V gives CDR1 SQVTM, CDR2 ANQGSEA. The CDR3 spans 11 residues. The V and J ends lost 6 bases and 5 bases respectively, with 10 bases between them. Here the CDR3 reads CSVAGDYGYTF. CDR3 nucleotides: TGCAGCGTGGCGGGGGATTATGGCTACACCTTC.

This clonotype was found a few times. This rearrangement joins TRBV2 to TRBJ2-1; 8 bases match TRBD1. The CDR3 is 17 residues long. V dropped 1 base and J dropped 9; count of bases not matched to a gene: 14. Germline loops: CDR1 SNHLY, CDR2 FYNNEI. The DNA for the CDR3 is TGTGCCAGCAGTGAAGGGGCAGGGGGCCTTGAGATTTTTGAGCAGTTCTTC. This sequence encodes CASSEGAGGLEIFEQFF.

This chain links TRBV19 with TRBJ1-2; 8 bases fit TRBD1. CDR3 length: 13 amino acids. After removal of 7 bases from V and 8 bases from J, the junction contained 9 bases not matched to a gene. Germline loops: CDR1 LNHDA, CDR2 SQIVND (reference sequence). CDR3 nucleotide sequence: TGTGCCAGTAAAGAACGCGACAGGGGCGGCTACACCTTC. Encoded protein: CASKERDRGGYTF. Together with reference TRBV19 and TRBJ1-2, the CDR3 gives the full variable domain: DGGITQSPKYLFRKEGQNVTLSCEQNLNHDAMYWYRQDPGQGLRLIYYSQIVNDFQKGDIAEGYSVSREKKESFPLTVTSAQKNPTAFYLCASKERDRGGYTFGSGTRLTVV.

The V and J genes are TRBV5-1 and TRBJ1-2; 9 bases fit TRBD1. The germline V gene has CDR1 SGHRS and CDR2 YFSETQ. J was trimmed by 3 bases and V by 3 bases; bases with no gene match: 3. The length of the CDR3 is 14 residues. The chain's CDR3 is CASSSTGGDYGYTF. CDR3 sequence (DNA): TGCGCCAGCAGCTCTACAGGGGGCGACTATGGCTACACCTTC.

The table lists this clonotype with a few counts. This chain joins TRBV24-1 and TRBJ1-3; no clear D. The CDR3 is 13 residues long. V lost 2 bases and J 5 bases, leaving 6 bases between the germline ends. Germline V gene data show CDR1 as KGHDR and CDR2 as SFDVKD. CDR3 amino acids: CATSDSARNTIYF. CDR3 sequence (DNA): TGTGCCACCAGTGATTCTGCAAGAAACACCATATATTTT.

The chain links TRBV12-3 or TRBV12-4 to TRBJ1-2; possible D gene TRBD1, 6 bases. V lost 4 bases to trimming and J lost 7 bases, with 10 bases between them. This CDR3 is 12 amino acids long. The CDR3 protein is CASSSTRGGYTF. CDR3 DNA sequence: TGTGCCAGCAGTTCTACCAGGGGTGGCTACACCTTC.

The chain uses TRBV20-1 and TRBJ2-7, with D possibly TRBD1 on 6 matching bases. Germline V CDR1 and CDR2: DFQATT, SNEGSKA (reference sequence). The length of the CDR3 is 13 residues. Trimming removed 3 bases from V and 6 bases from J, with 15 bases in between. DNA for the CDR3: TGCAGTGCTAGGGAACAGGGCCCAGGCGAGCAGTACTTC. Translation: CSAREQGPGEQYF.

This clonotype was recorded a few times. The CDR3 protein is CASSSSGRSGFNQPQHF. The CDR3, as DNA: TGTGCCAGCAGTTCCTCCGGGCGGTCTGGATTCAATCAGCCCCAGCATTTT. V usage is TRBV12-3 or TRBV12-4 and J usage is TRBJ1-5, with no clear D. Trimming took off 4 bases at V and 3 bases at J, with 19 bases between the two ends. The CDR3 has 17 amino acids.

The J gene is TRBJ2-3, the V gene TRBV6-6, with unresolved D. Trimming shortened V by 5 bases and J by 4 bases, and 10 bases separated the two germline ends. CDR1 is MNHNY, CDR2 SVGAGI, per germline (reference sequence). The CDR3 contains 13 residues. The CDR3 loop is CASSLSWSDTQYF. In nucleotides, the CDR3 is TGTGCCAGCAGTCTAAGCTGGTCAGATACGCAGTATTTT.

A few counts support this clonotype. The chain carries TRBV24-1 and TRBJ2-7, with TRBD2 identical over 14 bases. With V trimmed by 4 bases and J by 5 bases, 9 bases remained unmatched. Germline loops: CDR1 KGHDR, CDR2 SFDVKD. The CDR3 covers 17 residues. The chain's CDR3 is CATSEGSGLAGVHEQYF. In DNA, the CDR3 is TGTGCCACCAGTGAGGGTTCGGGACTAGCGGGAGTCCACGAGCAGTACTTC.

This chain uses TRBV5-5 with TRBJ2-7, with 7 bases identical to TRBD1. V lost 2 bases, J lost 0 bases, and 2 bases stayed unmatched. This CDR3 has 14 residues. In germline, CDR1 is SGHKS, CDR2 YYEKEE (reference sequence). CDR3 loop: CASSFAGGSYEQYF. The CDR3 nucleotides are TGTGCCAGCAGCTTCGCAGGGGGCTCCTACGAGCAGTACTTC.

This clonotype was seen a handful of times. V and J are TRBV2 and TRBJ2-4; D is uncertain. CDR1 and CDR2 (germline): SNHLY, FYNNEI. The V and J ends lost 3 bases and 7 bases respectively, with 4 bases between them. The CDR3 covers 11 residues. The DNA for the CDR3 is TGTGCCAGCAGTGAGATGAACATTCAGTACTTC. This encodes CASSEMNIQYF.

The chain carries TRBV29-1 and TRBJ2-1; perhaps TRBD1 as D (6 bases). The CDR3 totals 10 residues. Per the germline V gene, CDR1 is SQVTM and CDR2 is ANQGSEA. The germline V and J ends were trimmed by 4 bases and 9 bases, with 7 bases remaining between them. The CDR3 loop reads CSVGGPEQFF. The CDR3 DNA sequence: TGCAGCGTTGGGGGGCCTGAGCAGTTCTTC.

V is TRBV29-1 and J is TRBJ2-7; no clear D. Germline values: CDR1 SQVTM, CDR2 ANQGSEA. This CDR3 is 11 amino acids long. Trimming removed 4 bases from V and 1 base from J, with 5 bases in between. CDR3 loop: CSVGSSYEQYF. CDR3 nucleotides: TGCAGCGTTGGCAGTTCCTACGAGCAGTACTTC.

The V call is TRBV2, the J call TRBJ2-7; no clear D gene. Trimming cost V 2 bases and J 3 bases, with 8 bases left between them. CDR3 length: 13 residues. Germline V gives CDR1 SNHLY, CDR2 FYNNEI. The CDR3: CASSEMGYYEQYF. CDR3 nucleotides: TGTGCCAGCAGTGAAATGGGATACTACGAGCAGTACTTC.

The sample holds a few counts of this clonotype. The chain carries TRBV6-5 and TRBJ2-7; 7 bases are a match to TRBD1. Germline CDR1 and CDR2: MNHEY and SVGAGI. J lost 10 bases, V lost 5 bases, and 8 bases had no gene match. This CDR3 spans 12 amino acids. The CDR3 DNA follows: TGTGCCAGCAGTCCACCGACAGGGCCACAGTACTTC. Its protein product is CASSPPTGPQYF.

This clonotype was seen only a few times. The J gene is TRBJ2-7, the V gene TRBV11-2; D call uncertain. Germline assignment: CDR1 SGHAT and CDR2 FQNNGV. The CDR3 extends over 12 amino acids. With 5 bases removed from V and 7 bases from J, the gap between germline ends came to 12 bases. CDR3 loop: CASSLRGWEQYF. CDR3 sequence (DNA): TGTGCCAGCAGCCTACGTGGCTGGGAGCAGTACTTC.

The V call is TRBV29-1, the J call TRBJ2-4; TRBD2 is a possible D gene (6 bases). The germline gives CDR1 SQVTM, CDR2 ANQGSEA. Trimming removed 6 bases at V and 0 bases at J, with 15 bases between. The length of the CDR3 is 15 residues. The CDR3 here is CSVSGPGLAKNIQYF. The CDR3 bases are TGCAGCGTATCGGGACCGGGACTAGCCAAAAACATTCAGTACTTC.

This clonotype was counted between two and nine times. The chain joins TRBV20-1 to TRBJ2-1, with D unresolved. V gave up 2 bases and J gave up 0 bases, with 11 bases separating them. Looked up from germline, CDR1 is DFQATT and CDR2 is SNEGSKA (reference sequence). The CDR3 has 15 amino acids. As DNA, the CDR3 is TGCAGTGCTAGAATTCTCGCTGCCTCCTACAATGAGCAGTTCTTC. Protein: CSARILAASYNEQFF.

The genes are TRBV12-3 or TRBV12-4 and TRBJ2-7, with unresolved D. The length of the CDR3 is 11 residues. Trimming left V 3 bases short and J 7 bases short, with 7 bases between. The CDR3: CASSFRAEQYF. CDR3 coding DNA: TGTGCCAGCAGTTTCCGGGCAGAGCAGTACTTC.

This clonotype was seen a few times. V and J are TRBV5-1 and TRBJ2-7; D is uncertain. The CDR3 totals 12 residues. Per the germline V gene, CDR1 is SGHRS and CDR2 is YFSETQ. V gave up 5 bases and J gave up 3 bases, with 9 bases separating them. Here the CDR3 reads CASRMDGYEQYF. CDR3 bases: TGCGCCAGCAGGATGGACGGCTACGAGCAGTACTTC.

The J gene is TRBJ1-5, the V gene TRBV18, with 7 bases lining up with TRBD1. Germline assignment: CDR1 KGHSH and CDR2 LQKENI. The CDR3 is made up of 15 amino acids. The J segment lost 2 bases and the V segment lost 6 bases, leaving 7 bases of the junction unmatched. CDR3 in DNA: TGTGCCAGCTCGCAAGGACAGGACCGCAATCAGCCCCAGCATTTT. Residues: CASSQGQDRNQPQHF. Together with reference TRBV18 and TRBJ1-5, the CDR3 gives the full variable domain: NAGVMQNPRHLVRRRGQEARLRCSPMKGHSHVYWYRQLPEEGLKFMVYLQKENIIDESGMPKERFSAEFPKEGPSILRIQQVVRGDSAAYFCASSQGQDRNQPQHFGDGTRLSIL.

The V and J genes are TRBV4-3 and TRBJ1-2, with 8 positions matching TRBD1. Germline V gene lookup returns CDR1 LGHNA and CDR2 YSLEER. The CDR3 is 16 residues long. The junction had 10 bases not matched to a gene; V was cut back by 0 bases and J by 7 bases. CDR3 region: CASSQDGHRGRSGYTF. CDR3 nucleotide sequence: TGCGCCAGCAGCCAAGATGGGCACAGGGGGAGGTCTGGCTACACCTTC.

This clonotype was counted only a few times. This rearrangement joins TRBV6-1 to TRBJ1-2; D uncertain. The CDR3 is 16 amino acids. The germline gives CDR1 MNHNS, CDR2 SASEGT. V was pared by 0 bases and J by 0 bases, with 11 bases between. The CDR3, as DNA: TGTGCCAGCAGTGAAGCCCCACAGCCTACTAACTATGGCTACACCTTC. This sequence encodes CASSEAPQPTNYGYTF.

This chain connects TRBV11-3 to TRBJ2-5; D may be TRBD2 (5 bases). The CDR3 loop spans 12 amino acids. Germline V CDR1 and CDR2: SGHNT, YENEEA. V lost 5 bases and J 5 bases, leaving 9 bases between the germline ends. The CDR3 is CASSPRAETQYF. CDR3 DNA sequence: TGTGCCAGCAGCCCGAGGGCGGAGACCCAGTACTTC.